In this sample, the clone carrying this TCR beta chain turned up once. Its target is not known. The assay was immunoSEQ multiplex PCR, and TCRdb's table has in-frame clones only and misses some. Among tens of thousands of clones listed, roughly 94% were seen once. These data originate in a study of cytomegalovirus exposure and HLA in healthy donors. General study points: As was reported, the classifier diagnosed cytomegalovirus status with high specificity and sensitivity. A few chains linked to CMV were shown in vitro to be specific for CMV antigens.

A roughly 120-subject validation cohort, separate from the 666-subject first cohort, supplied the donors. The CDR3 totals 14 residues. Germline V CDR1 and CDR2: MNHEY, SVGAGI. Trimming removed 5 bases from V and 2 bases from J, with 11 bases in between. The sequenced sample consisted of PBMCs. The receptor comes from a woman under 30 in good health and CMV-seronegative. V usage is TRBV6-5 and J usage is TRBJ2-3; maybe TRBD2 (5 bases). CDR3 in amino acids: CASSRADFTDTQYF. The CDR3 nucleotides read TGTGCCAGCAGTCGGGCGGACTTCACAGATACGCAGTATTTT.